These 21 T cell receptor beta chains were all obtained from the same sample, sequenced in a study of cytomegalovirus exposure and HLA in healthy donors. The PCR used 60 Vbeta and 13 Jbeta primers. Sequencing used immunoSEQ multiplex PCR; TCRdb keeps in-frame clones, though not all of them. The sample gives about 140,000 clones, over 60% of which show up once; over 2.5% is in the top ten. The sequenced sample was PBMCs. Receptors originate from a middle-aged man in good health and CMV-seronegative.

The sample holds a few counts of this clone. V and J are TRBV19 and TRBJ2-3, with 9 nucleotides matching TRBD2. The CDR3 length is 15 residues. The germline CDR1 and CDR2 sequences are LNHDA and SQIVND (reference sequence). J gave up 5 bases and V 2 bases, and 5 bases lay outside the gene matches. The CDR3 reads CASSIPAGGLDTQYF. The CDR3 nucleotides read TGTGCCAGTAGTATACCAGCGGGAGGTTTAGATACGCAGTATTTT.

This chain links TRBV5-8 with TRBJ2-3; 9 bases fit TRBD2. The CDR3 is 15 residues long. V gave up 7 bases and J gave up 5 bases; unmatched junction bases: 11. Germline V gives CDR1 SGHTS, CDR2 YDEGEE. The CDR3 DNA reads TGTGCCAGCCCGATCCGCGGGGGGGCCGAAGATACGCAGTATTTT. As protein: CASPIRGGAEDTQYF.

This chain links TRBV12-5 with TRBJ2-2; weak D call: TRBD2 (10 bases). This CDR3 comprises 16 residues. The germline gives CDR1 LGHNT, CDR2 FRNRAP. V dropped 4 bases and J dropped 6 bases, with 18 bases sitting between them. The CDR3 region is CASGSGQGLAPGELFF. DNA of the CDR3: TGTGCTAGTGGTTCGGGACAGGGACTAGCGCCCGGGGAGCTGTTTTTT.

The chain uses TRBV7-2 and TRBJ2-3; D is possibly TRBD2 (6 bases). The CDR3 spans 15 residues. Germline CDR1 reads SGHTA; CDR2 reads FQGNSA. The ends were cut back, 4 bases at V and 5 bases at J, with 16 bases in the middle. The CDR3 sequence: CASSSTPDGGDTQYF. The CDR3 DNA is TGTGCCAGCAGCTCCACACCAGACGGGGGAGATACGCAGTATTTT.

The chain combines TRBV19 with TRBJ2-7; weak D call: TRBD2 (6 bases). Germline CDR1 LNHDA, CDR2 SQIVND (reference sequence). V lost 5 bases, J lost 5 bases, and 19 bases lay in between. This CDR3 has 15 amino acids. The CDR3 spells CASSYLGAGDNEQYF. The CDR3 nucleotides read TGTGCCAGTAGTTATTTGGGAGCGGGTGACAACGAGCAGTACTTC.

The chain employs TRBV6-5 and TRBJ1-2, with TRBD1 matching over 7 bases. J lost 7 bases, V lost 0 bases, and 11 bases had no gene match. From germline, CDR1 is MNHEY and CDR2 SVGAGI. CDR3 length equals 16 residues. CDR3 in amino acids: CASSYSFDRASGGYTF. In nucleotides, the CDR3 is TGTGCCAGCAGTTACTCCTTCGACAGGGCGAGTGGTGGCTACACCTTC.

The DNA of the CDR3 is TGTGCCAGCAGATCTGACACCCATAATGAAAAACTGTTTTTT. Translating gives CASRSDTHNEKLFF. The V call is TRBV27, the J call TRBJ1-4, with D uncertain. The germline V gene has CDR1 MNHEY and CDR2 SMNVEV (reference sequence). The V gene lost 6 bases and the J gene lost 4 bases, with 12 bases spanning the gap. This CDR3 contains 14 residues.

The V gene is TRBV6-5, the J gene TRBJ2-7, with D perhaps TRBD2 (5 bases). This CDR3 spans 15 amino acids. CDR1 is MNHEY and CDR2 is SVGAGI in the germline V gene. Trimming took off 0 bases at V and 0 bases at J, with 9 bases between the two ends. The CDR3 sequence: CASSYSGESSYEQYF. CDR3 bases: TGTGCCAGCAGTTACTCCGGGGAGAGCTCCTACGAGCAGTACTTC.

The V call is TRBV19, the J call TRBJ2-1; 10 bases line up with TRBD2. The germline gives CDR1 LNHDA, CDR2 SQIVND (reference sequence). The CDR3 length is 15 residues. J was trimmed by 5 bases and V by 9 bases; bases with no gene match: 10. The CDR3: CASSLLAGTHNEQFF. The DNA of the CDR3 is TGTGCCAGCTCTTTACTAGCGGGAACCCACAATGAGCAGTTCTTC.

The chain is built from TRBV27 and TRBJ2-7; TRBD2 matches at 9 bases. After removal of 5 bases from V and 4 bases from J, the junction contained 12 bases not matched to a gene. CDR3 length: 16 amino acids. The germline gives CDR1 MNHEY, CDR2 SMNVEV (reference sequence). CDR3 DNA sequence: TGTGCCAGCAGTCGGACCTCTCGCGGGAGGGGGTACGAGCAGTACTTC. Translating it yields CASSRTSRGRGYEQYF.

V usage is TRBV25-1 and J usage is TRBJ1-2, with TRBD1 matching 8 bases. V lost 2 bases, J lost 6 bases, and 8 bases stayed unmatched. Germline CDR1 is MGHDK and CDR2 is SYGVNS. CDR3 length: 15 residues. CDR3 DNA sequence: TGTGCCAGCAGTGAAATGGGCAGGGGGCATAATGGCTACACCTTC. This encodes CASSEMGRGHNGYTF.

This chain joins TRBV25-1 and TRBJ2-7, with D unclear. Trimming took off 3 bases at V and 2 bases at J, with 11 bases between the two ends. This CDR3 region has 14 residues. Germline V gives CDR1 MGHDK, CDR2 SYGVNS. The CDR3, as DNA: TGTGCCAGCAGTGACCCTGGGCCAGCCTACGAGCAGTACTTC. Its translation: CASSDPGPAYEQYF.

CDR3 amino acids: CASSSNRLQETQYF. The CDR3 DNA follows: TGCGCCAGCAGCTCTAACAGGCTCCAAGAGACCCAGTACTTC. This chain connects TRBV5-1 to TRBJ2-5; TRBD1 might be the D (5 bases). CDR3 length equals 14 residues. The ends were cut back, 3 bases at V and 1 base at J, with 10 bases in the middle. Germline CDR1 and CDR2: SGHRS and YFSETQ.

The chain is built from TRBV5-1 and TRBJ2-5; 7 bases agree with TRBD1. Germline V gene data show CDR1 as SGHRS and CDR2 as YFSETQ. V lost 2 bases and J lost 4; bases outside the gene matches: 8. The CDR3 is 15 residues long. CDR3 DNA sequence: TGCGCCAGCAGCTTACAGGGGTCTGAACTAGAGACCCAGTACTTC. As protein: CASSLQGSELETQYF.

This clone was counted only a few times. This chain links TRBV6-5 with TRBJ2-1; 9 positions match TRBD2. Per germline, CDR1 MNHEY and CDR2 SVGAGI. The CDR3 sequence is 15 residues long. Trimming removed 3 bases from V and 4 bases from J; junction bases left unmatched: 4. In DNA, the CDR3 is TGTGCCAGCAGTTATAGTCTAGCGGGATACAATGAGCAGTTCTTC. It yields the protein CASSYSLAGYNEQFF.

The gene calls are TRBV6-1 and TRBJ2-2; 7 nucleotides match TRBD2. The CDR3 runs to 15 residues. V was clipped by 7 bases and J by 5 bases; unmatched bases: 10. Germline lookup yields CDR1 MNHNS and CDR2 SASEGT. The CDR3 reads CASIWGRAGTGELFF. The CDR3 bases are TGTGCCAGCATATGGGGGAGGGCCGGGACCGGGGAGCTGTTTTTT.

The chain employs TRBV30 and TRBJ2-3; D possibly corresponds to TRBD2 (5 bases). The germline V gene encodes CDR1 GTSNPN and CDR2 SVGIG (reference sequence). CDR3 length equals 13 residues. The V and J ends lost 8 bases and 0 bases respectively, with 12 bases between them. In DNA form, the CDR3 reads TGTGCCGGCAGCGGTACTAGCACAGATACGCAGTATTTT. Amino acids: CAGSGTSTDTQYF.

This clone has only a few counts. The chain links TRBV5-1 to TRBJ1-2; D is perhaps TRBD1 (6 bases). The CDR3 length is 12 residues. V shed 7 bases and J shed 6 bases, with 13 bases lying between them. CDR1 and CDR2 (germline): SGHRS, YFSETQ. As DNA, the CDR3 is TGCGCCAGCTACAGGGACCCGGATGGCTACACCTTC. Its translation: CASYRDPDGYTF.

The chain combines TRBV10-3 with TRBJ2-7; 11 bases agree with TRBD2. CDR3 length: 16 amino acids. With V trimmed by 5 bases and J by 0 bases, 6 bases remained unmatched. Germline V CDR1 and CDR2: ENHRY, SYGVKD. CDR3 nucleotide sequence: TGTGCCATCAGTTCCGGGACTAGCGGCCCCTCCTACGAGCAGTACTTC. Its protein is CAISSGTSGPSYEQYF.

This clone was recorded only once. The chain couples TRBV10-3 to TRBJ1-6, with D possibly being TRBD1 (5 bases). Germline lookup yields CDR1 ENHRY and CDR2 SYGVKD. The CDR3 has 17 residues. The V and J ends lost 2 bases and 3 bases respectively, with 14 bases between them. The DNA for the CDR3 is TGTGCCATCAGTGAGCAGGGTGTCGATTTCTATAATTCACCCCTCCACTTT. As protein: CAISEQGVDFYNSPLHF.

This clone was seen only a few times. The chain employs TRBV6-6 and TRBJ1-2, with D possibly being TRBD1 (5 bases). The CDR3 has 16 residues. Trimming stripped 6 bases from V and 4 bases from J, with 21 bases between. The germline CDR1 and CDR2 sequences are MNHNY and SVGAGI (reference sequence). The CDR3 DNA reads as TGTGCCAGCAGGGGGGTATTCCGGGGGGTGGGCTATGGCTACACCTTC. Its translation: CASRGVFRGVGYGYTF.